This T cell receptor (beta chain) appears in the sequencing data of a study of cytomegalovirus exposure and HLA in healthy donors. Study results and limitations: As immune exposure information, only CMV serostatus was available.

The CDR3 covers 13 residues. With V trimmed by 3 bases and J by 9 bases, 2 bases remained unmatched. Germline V CDR1 and CDR2: SGHAT, FQNNGV. In the case of this clone: Its antigen remains unidentified.

Vbeta (60) and Jbeta (13) primers were used in the PCR. The assay was immunoSEQ multiplex PCR, and TCRdb's table has in-frame clones only and misses some. The sample shows about 120,000 clones, 15% of them seen only once. The clonotype originates from a woman under 30 in good health and CMV-seronegative. V gene TRBV11-2 combines with J gene TRBJ2-4; 10 positions match TRBD1. The sequenced sample was PBMCs. For the CDR3, the DNA is TGTGCCAGCAGCTTTGACAGGGGGCCCATTCAGTACTTC. Protein sequence: CASSFDRGPIQYF. The whole variable domain, remainder taken from reference TRBV11-2 and TRBJ2-4, is EAGVAQSPRYKIIEKRQSVAFWCNPISGHATLYWYQQILGQGPKLLIQFQNNGVVDDSQLPKDRFSAERLKGVDSTLKIQPAKLEDSAVYLCASSFDRGPIQYFGAGTRLSVL.